This entry features one TCR beta chain sequence. Its specificity is unknown. This specimen comes from a study of T-cell memory formation after mild COVID-19. Across the study: Largely donor-specific TCR clusters were found. Findings of the study overall: Detection of some responders pre-infection suggested pre-existing cross-reactive memory T cells participated. Shrinking CD4+ clones resided mostly in CM and EM, and CD8+ ones in EMRA.

UMIs and sample barcodes were carried by the TCR alpha and TCR beta cDNA libraries that 5'RACE produced using constant-segment primers. TCRdb ran MiXCR on the 5' RACE reads and lists one entry per CDR3 protein. The table includes just under 550,000 distinct CDR3 sequences, around 21% detected once. The CDR3 loop spans 13 amino acids. The J segment lost 6 bases and the V segment lost 6 bases, leaving 7 bases of the junction unmatched. The sequence was obtained from an adult woman who had mild COVID-19 (a few samples of this study predate the infection). Cell type and time point are not known. Input material: PBMCs or a T cell subset sorted from them (not recorded which). The rearrangement uses TRBV12-3 or TRBV12-4 and TRBJ1-1; 7 bases are shared with TRBD1. Here the CDR3 reads CASSQTGIAEAFF. The CDR3 DNA follows: TGTGCCAGCAGCCAGACAGGGATCGCTGAAGCTTTCTTT.